Following are 2 T cell receptor beta chains from one sample sequenced in a study of cytomegalovirus exposure and HLA in healthy donors. The PCR had 60 Vbeta and 13 Jbeta primers. TCRdb's table, derived via immunoSEQ multiplex PCR, lists solely in-frame clones and lacks some. The sample has about 160,000 clones, approximately 76% seen once. Sequenced sample: PBMCs. All receptors come from a man aged 60-69 years in good health and CMV-seronegative.

This clone was detected only a few times. This chain joins TRBV6-5 and TRBJ1-3; TRBD1 matches at 7 bases. Germline CDR1 MNHEY, CDR2 SVGAGI. V lost 6 bases, J lost 0 bases, and 5 bases stayed unmatched. CDR3 length: 15 residues. This CDR3 is CASSRQGISGNTIYF. CDR3 bases: TGTGCCAGCAGCCGACAGGGAATCTCTGGAAACACCATATATTTT.

This clone came up a few times. V and J are TRBV28 and TRBJ2-1, with D perhaps TRBD2 (6 bases). The CDR3 consists of 16 residues. Deletions cut 4 bases from V and 8 bases from J, with 21 bases between. Germline V gene lookup returns CDR1 MDHEN and CDR2 SYDVKM. CDR3 sequence: CASSSFGGTPADEQFF. The CDR3 bases are TGTGCCAGCAGTTCCTTCGGCGGGACCCCAGCCGATGAGCAGTTCTTC.